The 29 T cell receptor beta chains listed next were all sequenced from one sample in a study of blood T cell repertoires in COVID-19. The method was immunoSEQ multiplex PCR; TCRdb's version includes in-frame clones alone and lacks a portion of them. The sample consists of more than 300,000 clones, around 87% of them appearing once. Sequenced input: peripheral blood. Receptor source: a woman aged 30 to 39 with COVID-19, enrolled during active disease.

The chain links TRBV3-1 (or the pseudogene TRBV3-2) to TRBJ1-3; 7 positions match TRBD1. Germline CDR1 LGHDT, CDR2 YNNKEL (reference sequence). CDR3 length equals 14 residues. V lost 4 bases, J lost 4 bases, and 4 bases stayed unmatched. The CDR3 DNA is TGTGCCAGCAGCCCCACAGGGGTCGGAAACACCATATATTTT. This codes for CASSPTGVGNTIYF.

This clone was found once. The chain recombines TRBV7-8 with TRBJ1-5; no clear D gene. Germline V lookup: CDR1 SGHVS, CDR2 FQNEAQ. The CDR3 consists of 15 residues. Trimming left V 5 bases short and J 4 bases short, with 15 bases between. The CDR3 DNA reads TGTGCCAGCAGCCCGCAGATTCCGATTAATCAGCCCCAGCATTTT. It is translated as CASSPQIPINQPQHF. Drawing the rest from reference TRBV7-8 and TRBJ1-5, the complete variable domain is GAGVSQSPRYKVAKRGQDVALRCDPISGHVSLFWYQQALGQGPEFLTYFQNEAQLDKSGLPSDRFFAERPEGSVSTLKIQRTQQEDSAVYLCASSPQIPINQPQHFGDGTRLSIL.

The rearrangement uses TRBV27 and TRBJ1-4; D remains ambiguous. This CDR3 has 15 residues. Trimming took 6 bases from V and 7 from J, leaving 18 bases between them. The V gene's germline CDR1 is MNHEY and CDR2 SMNVEV (reference sequence). CDR3 coding DNA: TGTGCCAGCAGGCGGGCCGCGACGATCGGTGAAAAACTGTTTTTT. This codes for CASRRAATIGEKLFF.

The rearrangement links TRBV5-3 to TRBJ2-7; 9 bases are a match to TRBD2. TRBV5-3 is an open reading frame, and its role is uncertain. This CDR3 has 16 residues. The junction had 6 bases not matched to a gene; V was cut back by 2 bases and J by 0 bases. The CDR3 nucleotides are TGTGCCAGAAGCTTTTATAGCGGGAGAACCTCCTACGAGCAGTACTTC. Its protein product is CARSFYSGRTSYEQYF.

The rearrangement uses TRBV3-1 (or the pseudogene TRBV3-2) and TRBJ2-3; weak D call: TRBD2 (8 bases). The CDR3 is 20 amino acids. Per germline, CDR1 LGHDT and CDR2 YNNKEL (reference sequence). With 3 bases removed from V and 4 bases from J, the gap between germline ends came to 29 bases. The CDR3 DNA reads as TGTGCCAGCAGCCACGTCAGGGGGGCTGGAGCGGGGGACCCCGCAGATACGCAGTATTTT. It specifies CASSHVRGAGAGDPADTQYF.

This clone turned up a few times. The chain couples TRBV28 to TRBJ2-3, with 9 bases identical to TRBD2. The CDR3 is made up of 15 amino acids. The germline gives CDR1 MDHEN, CDR2 SYDVKM. V gave up 6 bases and J gave up 2 bases; unmatched junction bases: 6. Here the CDR3 DNA reads TGTGCCAGCAGCCAGACTAGCGGACTCACAGATACGCAGTATTTT. The encoded protein is CASSQTSGLTDTQYF.

V gene TRBV5-6 combines with J gene TRBJ1-2; weak D call: TRBD1 (6 bases). Trimming removed 4 bases from V and 1 base from J, with 11 bases in between. CDR1 is SGHDT, CDR2 YYEEEE, per germline. CDR3 length: 14 residues. The CDR3 bases are TGTGCCAGCAGCCCCTCGGGACATAACTATGGCTACACCTTC. As protein: CASSPSGHNYGYTF.

V is TRBV7-2 and J is TRBJ1-1; D gene unclear. Germline CDR1 and CDR2: SGHTA and FQGNSA. The V and J ends lost 1 base and 1 base respectively, with 10 bases between them. This CDR3 is built from 15 residues. CDR3 in DNA: TGTGCCAGCAGCTTAGTTGTAGGGAGGAACACTGAAGCTTTCTTT. This sequence encodes CASSLVVGRNTEAFF.

This chain uses TRBV4-3 with TRBJ1-2; 10 bases match TRBD1. CDR3 length: 15 amino acids. Germline lookup yields CDR1 LGHNA and CDR2 YSLEER. J lost 5 bases, V lost 2 bases, and 5 bases had no gene match. The CDR3 sequence: CASSQRGQGVYGYTF. CDR3 DNA sequence: TGCGCCAGCAGCCAAAGAGGACAGGGGGTGTATGGCTACACCTTC.

The V gene is TRBV15, the J gene TRBJ2-5, with D perhaps TRBD1 (5 bases). Germline CDR1 reads LNHNV; CDR2 reads YYDKDF (reference sequence). CDR3 length: 15 residues. V lost 4 bases and J lost 4, with 16 bases in between. The CDR3 spells CATSKAAGMGETQYF. Here the CDR3 DNA reads TGTGCCACCAGCAAAGCAGCAGGGATGGGAGAGACCCAGTACTTC.

V gene TRBV27 combines with J gene TRBJ2-7; TRBD2 matches at 7 bases. The CDR3 is 14 amino acids. The V gene's germline CDR1 is MNHEY and CDR2 SMNVEV (reference sequence). The ends lost 4 bases at V and 5 bases at J; junction bases unmatched: 8. The CDR3 coding sequence is TGTGCCAGCAGTTCACTAGCGAACCGCCACGAGCAGTACTTC. Its translation is CASSSLANRHEQYF.

Remarks on this clone: This same CDR3 is encoded by further DNA sequences in the sample. The chain employs TRBV11-3 and TRBJ2-3; D ambiguous. Trimming took 4 bases from V and 3 from J, leaving 5 bases between them. This CDR3 region has 12 residues. Germline V gives CDR1 SGHNT, CDR2 YENEEA. CDR3 DNA: TGTGCCAGCAGCTCCAATACAGATACGCAGTATTTT. The encoded protein is CASSSNTDTQYF.

The V and J genes are TRBV9 and TRBJ2-3, with 10 bases that match TRBD2. Germline lookup yields CDR1 SGDLS and CDR2 YYNGEE. The CDR3 runs to 14 residues. V lost 4 bases to trimming and J lost 4 bases; unmatched junction nucleotides: 3. CDR3 in amino acids: CASSLSGRADTQYF. CDR3 nucleotides: TGTGCCAGCAGCCTAAGCGGGAGGGCAGATACGCAGTATTTT. Full variable domain (missing parts from reference TRBV9 and TRBJ2-3): DSGVTQTPKHLITATGQRVTLRCSPRSGDLSVYWYQQSLDQGLQFLIQYYNGEERAKGNILERFSAQQFPDLHSELNLSSLELGDSALYFCASSLSGRADTQYFGPGTRLTVL.

The chain has TRBV6-5 and TRBJ2-7, with D hard to call. The CDR3 loop spans 14 amino acids. The germline CDR1 and CDR2 sequences are MNHEY and SVGAGI. The ends were cut back, 2 bases at V and 3 bases at J, with 11 bases in the middle. CDR3 sequence: CASSYTDGGYEQYF. The CDR3 bases are TGTGCCAGCAGTTACACCGACGGCGGCTACGAGCAGTACTTC.

The chain recombines TRBV2 with TRBJ1-2; tentatively, D is TRBD1 (6 bases). V was shortened by 4 bases and J by 3 bases, with 15 bases between the two germline ends. This CDR3 region has 15 residues. Germline CDR1 and CDR2: SNHLY and FYNNEI. The CDR3 DNA sequence: TGTGCCAGCAGTGTGGGGCCAGGGGCTCACTATGGCTACACCTTC. This translates into CASSVGPGAHYGYTF.

The chain links TRBV6-2 or TRBV6-3 to TRBJ2-3, with TRBD2 matching over 10 bases. J lost 3 bases, V lost 0 bases, and 6 bases had no gene match. Germline lookup yields CDR1 MNHEY and CDR2 SVGEGT. The CDR3 is 17 residues long. CDR3 DNA sequence: TGTGCCAGCAGTTACTCCCGTATAGCGGGAGGAACAGATACGCAGTATTTT. The encoded protein is CASSYSRIAGGTDTQYF.

This clone has a single count. CDR3 region: CASGLSGTDTQYF. The DNA of the CDR3 is TGTGCTAGTGGTTTGTCCGGTACAGATACGCAGTATTTT. The genes are TRBV12-5 and TRBJ2-3; D ambiguous. Trimming removed 2 bases from V and 3 bases from J, with 6 bases in between. The CDR3 spans 13 residues. Per germline, CDR1 LGHNT and CDR2 FRNRAP. The full variable domain, its missing parts supplied by reference TRBV12-5 and TRBJ2-3, is DARVTQTPRHKVTEMGQEVTMRCQPILGHNTVFWYRQTMMQGLELLAYFRNRAPLDDSGMPKDRFSAEMPDATLATLKIQPSEPRDSAVYFCASGLSGTDTQYFGPGTRLTVL.

Details on this clone: Different DNA sequences within this sample yield the same CDR3. The chain links TRBV3-1 (or the pseudogene TRBV3-2) to TRBJ1-4; D not certain. This CDR3 is built from 14 residues. Trimming took 1 base from V and 7 from J, leaving 10 bases between them. Germline CDR1 LGHDT, CDR2 YNNKEL (reference sequence). In nucleotides, the CDR3 is TGTGCCAGCAGCCAAGGGGTGCGGGGTGAAAAACTGTTTTTT. Protein: CASSQGVRGEKLFF.

The genes are TRBV30 and TRBJ1-1, with D maybe TRBD1 (6 bases). This CDR3 has 18 amino acids. Looked up from germline, CDR1 is GTSNPN and CDR2 is SVGIG (reference sequence). V was clipped by 0 bases and J by 0 bases, with 20 bases between them. The CDR3 loop is CAWSVIWGSGGMNTEAFF. The CDR3 nucleotides are TGTGCCTGGAGTGTGATATGGGGTTCGGGGGGCATGAACACTGAAGCTTTCTTT.

The chain uses TRBV28 and TRBJ1-1; the D gene is possibly TRBD1 (5 bases). Germline V gene sequence: CDR1 MDHEN, CDR2 SYDVKM. Trimming removed 8 bases from V and 5 bases from J, with 12 bases in between. The CDR3 sequence is 12 residues long. The CDR3 DNA is TGTGCCAGCGGTTCAGGGATTACTGAAGCTTTCTTT. Residues: CASGSGITEAFF.

The count of this clone is one. V and J are TRBV28 and TRBJ2-5, with 10 positions matching TRBD1. The V and J ends lost 7 bases and 7 bases, in that order; junction bases with no gene match: 9. This CDR3 has 14 amino acids. Germline CDR1 is MDHEN and CDR2 is SYDVKM. The chain's CDR3 is CASKEDRGPGTQYF. CDR3 in DNA: TGTGCCAGCAAAGAAGACAGGGGGCCCGGGACCCAGTACTTC.

The V call is TRBV30, the J call TRBJ1-4, with D uncertain. V lost 4 bases to trimming and J lost 5 bases, with 8 bases between them. The germline V gene has CDR1 GTSNPN and CDR2 SVGIG (reference sequence). This CDR3 comprises 12 residues. For the CDR3, the DNA is TGTGCCTGGACGGGGAGGAATGAAAAACTGTTTTTT. It yields the protein CAWTGRNEKLFF.

This clone was observed a handful of times. The V call is TRBV7-3, the J call TRBJ2-7; possible D gene TRBD2, 6 bases. Trimming removed 5 bases at V and 2 bases at J, with 16 bases between. The germline gives CDR1 SGHTA, CDR2 FQGTGA. The CDR3 runs to 15 residues. The CDR3 region is CASSVSGGGTYEQYF. CDR3 nucleotides: TGTGCCAGCAGCGTGAGTGGCGGCGGGACCTACGAGCAGTACTTC.

The V and J genes are TRBV2 and TRBJ1-5; D not resolved. With 5 bases removed from V and 4 bases from J, the gap between germline ends came to 9 bases. Per the germline V gene, CDR1 is SNHLY and CDR2 is FYNNEI. CDR3 length: 13 residues. CDR3 bases: TGTGCCAGCAGTCGGACTGAGAATCAGCCCCAGCATTTT. Translating it yields CASSRTENQPQHF.

The gene calls are TRBV6-5 and TRBJ1-1, with 8 bases that match TRBD1. Germline assignment: CDR1 MNHEY and CDR2 SVGAGI. The junction had 6 bases not matched to a gene; V was cut back by 10 bases and J by 2 bases. This CDR3 is built from 13 residues. As DNA, the CDR3 is TGTGCCACAAGACAGGGGTTTAACACTGAAGCTTTCTTT. This sequence encodes CATRQGFNTEAFF.

CDR3 sequence reads: CATPSGLTGAYTF. CDR3 nucleotide sequence: TGTGCCACCCCTTCTGGACTGACAGGGGCCTACACCTTC. This chain joins TRBV28 and TRBJ1-2, with 8 bases that match TRBD1. This CDR3 is built from 13 residues. The V gene's germline CDR1 is MDHEN and CDR2 SYDVKM. V dropped 10 bases and J dropped 10; count of bases not matched to a gene: 14.

This clone was seen a handful of times. The chain joins TRBV6-4 to TRBJ2-1; no clear D gene. The CDR3 contains 15 residues. In germline, CDR1 is MRHNA, CDR2 SNTAGT. V lost 2 bases, J lost 0 bases, and 8 bases lay in between. This CDR3 is CASSDSLGSYNEQFF. As DNA, the CDR3 is TGTGCCAGCAGTGACAGCCTCGGCTCCTACAATGAGCAGTTCTTC.

The chain couples TRBV7-2 to TRBJ2-5, with D possibly being TRBD2 (6 bases). Germline V gene sequence: CDR1 SGHTA, CDR2 FQGNSA. The CDR3 length is 15 residues. V lost 5 bases and J lost 5, with 18 bases in between. The CDR3 DNA follows: TGTGCCAGCAGCCCGTCTTCGCGGGATGGGGAGACCCAGTACTTC. Protein: CASSPSSRDGETQYF.

V gene TRBV5-1 combines with J gene TRBJ1-4; possible D gene TRBD1, 5 bases. With 3 bases removed from V and 0 bases from J, the gap between germline ends came to 9 bases. Germline values: CDR1 SGHRS, CDR2 YFSETQ. The CDR3 loop spans 15 amino acids. The DNA of the CDR3 is TGCGCCAGCAGCTGGGCAGGGACAACTAATGAAAAACTGTTTTTT. Protein: CASSWAGTTNEKLFF. Filled out from reference TRBV5-1 and TRBJ1-4, the complete variable domain reads KAGVTQTPRYLIKTRGQQVTLSCSPISGHRSVSWYQQTPGQGLQFLFEYFSETQRNKGNFPGRFSGRQFSNSRSEMNVSTLELGDSALYLCASSWAGTTNEKLFFGSGTQLSVL.